These 10 T cell receptor beta chains were sequenced from one sample in a study of OX40 agonist ivuxolimab in advanced cancers. The protocol was immunoSEQ multiplex PCR, while the TCRdb copy is restricted to in-frame clones and leaves out a portion. The profile shows about 58,000 clones, more than 85% of them singletons. Specimen: CD4+ or CD8+ T cells sorted from blood, collected in a trial of the OX40 agonist ivuxolimab. The origin of the receptors is an adult with an advanced solid tumor such as melanoma, head and neck, liver or kidney cancer.

This chain joins TRBV7-2 and TRBJ2-1, with D possibly being TRBD1 or TRBD2 (6 bases each). Germline V gene data show CDR1 as SGHTA and CDR2 as FQGNSA. The length of the CDR3 is 15 residues. V gave up 2 bases and J gave up 4 bases, with 12 bases separating them. In DNA form, the CDR3 reads TGTGCCAGCAGCTTATGGGGGGACACTTACAATGAGCAGTTCTTC. This codes for CASSLWGDTYNEQFF.

This clone was observed a few times. The gene calls are TRBV2 and TRBJ2-1; 7 positions agree with TRBD2. Germline CDR1 and CDR2: SNHLY and FYNNEI. CDR3 length equals 13 residues. V lost 4 bases, J lost 7 bases, and 4 bases stayed unmatched. CDR3 protein: CASSVGTTNEQFF. The CDR3 nucleotides read TGTGCCAGCAGTGTCGGGACTACTAATGAGCAGTTCTTC.

V usage is TRBV7-9 and J usage is TRBJ2-3; no definite D call. The V and J ends lost 4 bases and 1 base respectively, with 6 bases between them. From germline, CDR1 is SEHNR and CDR2 FQNEAQ (reference sequence). This CDR3 region has 13 residues. Here the CDR3 reads CASSSDGTDTQYF. CDR3 in DNA: TGTGCCAGCAGCTCGGACGGCACAGATACGCAGTATTTT. The variable domain in full, with the rest retrieved from reference TRBV7-9 and TRBJ2-3, is DTGVSQNPRHKITKRGQNVTFRCDPISEHNRLYWYRQTLGQGPEFLTYFQNEAQLEKSRLLSDRFSAERPKGSFSTLEIQRTEQGDSAMYLCASSSDGTDTQYFGPGTRLTVL.

J is TRBJ2-5 and V is TRBV30; D is uncertain. With 4 bases removed from V and 2 bases from J, the gap between germline ends came to 5 bases. The CDR3 runs to 11 residues. CDR1 GTSNPN and CDR2 SVGIG come from the germline V gene (reference sequence). The CDR3 DNA reads as TGTGCCTGGACAGAACAAGAGACCCAGTACTTC. Protein product: CAWTEQETQYF.

The chain uses TRBV6-6 and TRBJ2-1, with 7 bases aligning to TRBD2. The CDR3 is 15 amino acids. CDR1 and CDR2 (germline): MNHNY, SVGAGI (reference sequence). The junction had 4 bases not matched to a gene; V was cut back by 5 bases and J by 0 bases. CDR3 region: CASSPGGSSYNEQFF. In nucleotides, the CDR3 is TGTGCCAGCAGTCCGGGAGGTAGCTCCTACAATGAGCAGTTCTTC.

This clone was observed once. The chain employs TRBV28 and TRBJ2-3, with no clear D. The V gene lost 6 bases and the J gene lost 0 bases, with 10 bases spanning the gap. Looked up from germline, CDR1 is MDHEN and CDR2 is SYDVKM. This CDR3 is built from 14 residues. As DNA, the CDR3 is TGTGCCAGCAGCTCAAGAAAAAGCACAGATACGCAGTATTTT. This codes for CASSSRKSTDTQYF.

The chain couples TRBV25-1 to TRBJ1-3; 7 positions match TRBD1. J lost 3 bases, V lost 7 bases, and 6 bases had no gene match. CDR3 size: 14 residues. Per the germline V gene, CDR1 is MGHDK and CDR2 is SYGVNS. This CDR3 is CASKLTGSGNTIYF. CDR3 nucleotide sequence: TGTGCCAGCAAATTGACAGGGAGTGGAAACACCATATATTTT.

This chain connects TRBV15 to TRBJ2-1; D perhaps matches TRBD1 (6 bases). CDR1 and CDR2 (germline): LNHNV, YYDKDF (reference sequence). This CDR3 spans 18 amino acids. V was cut by 3 bases and J by 2 bases, with 20 bases left in between. The CDR3 coding sequence is TGTGCCACCAGCAGCCCCAAGCTATTCCGGGACACCTACAATGAGCAGTTCTTC. Its protein is CATSSPKLFRDTYNEQFF.

The chain combines TRBV4-1 with TRBJ1-2, with TRBD1 as a possible D gene (5 bases). The germline V and J ends were trimmed by 0 bases and 4 bases, with 21 bases remaining between them. The length of the CDR3 is 18 residues. Per germline, CDR1 MGHRA and CDR2 YSYEKL. CDR3 in amino acids: CASSQDRLRAGRIYGYTF. In DNA, the CDR3 is TGCGCCAGCAGCCAAGATAGGTTGAGAGCAGGGCGTATCTATGGCTACACCTTC.

The J gene is TRBJ2-3, the V gene TRBV15; 10 positions agree with TRBD2. This CDR3 contains 16 residues. The V and J ends lost 0 bases and 6 bases, in that order; junction bases with no gene match: 6. Germline CDR1 LNHNV, CDR2 YYDKDF (reference sequence). CDR3 sequence: CATSRELAGVMDTQYF. DNA of the CDR3: TGTGCCACCAGCAGAGAGCTAGCGGGAGTCATGGATACGCAGTATTTT.